This T cell receptor beta chain was identified during a study of cytomegalovirus exposure and HLA in healthy donors. General observations from the study: Cytomegalovirus association was listed for under 200 TCR beta chains.

The study ran its PCR with 60 Vbeta and 13 Jbeta primers. Measured with immunoSEQ multiplex PCR; TCRdb has only the in-frame clones, and not every one. Among 150,000 to 200,000 clones, around 68% were seen once, and the ten largest hold about 10%. Worth noting for this clone: Its antigen is still unknown.

The sequencing input was PBMCs. The sequence came from a man aged 30 to 45 in good health and CMV-seropositive.

CDR3 in amino acids: CASSYSLDSRYGYTF. As DNA, the CDR3 is TGTGCCAGCAGTTACTCGCTGGACTCGCGTTATGGCTACACCTTC. This chain uses TRBV6-5 with TRBJ1-2, with unresolved D. This CDR3 is built from 15 residues. Per the germline V gene, CDR1 is MNHEY and CDR2 is SVGAGI. Trimming pared 0 bases from V and 5 bases from J, leaving 13 bases between.